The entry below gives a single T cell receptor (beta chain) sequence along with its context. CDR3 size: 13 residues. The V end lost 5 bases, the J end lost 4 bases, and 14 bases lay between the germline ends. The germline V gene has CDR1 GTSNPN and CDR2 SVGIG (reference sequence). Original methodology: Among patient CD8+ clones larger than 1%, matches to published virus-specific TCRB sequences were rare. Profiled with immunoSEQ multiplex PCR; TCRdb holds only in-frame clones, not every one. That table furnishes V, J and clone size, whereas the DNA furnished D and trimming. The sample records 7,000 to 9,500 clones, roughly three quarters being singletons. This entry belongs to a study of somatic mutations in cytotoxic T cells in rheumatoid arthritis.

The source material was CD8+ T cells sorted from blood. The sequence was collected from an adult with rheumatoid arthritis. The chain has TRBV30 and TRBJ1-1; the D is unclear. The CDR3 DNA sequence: TGTGCCTGGGGAGGTGTTTTGGGCACTGAAGCTTTCTTT. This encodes CAWGGVLGTEAFF. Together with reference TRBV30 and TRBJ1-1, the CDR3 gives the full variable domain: SQTIHQWPATLVQPVGSPLSLECTVEGTSNPNLYWYRQAAGRGLQLLFYSVGIGQISSEVPQNLSASRPQDRQFILSSKKLLLSDSGFYLCAWGGVLGTEAFFGQGTRLTVV.